This record covers a single T cell receptor (beta chain). The data originate from a study of blood T cell repertoires in COVID-19. On the study more broadly: Acute and convalescent COVID-19 specimens originated in the United States, Italy and Spain. In each case, the material was cDNA or gDNA derived from T cells, B-cell-depleted T cells, or PBMCs.

Authors' data handling: Reference gene primer amplification yielded estimated nucleated cell counts. Assay used: immunoSEQ multiplex PCR; TCRdb lists only in-frame clones, some missing. The D gene and trimming were derived from the DNA, and the V and J assignments and clone size from that table. Here the sample spans about 21,000 clones, about four fifths being singletons. Per germline, CDR1 MDHEN and CDR2 SYDVKM. The V end lost 3 bases, the J end lost 4 bases, and 12 bases lay between the germline ends. This CDR3 region has 14 residues. This TCR derives from a human donor in a cohort sampled during active COVID-19. Sequenced sample: peripheral blood. The V and J genes are TRBV28 and TRBJ1-2; D remains ambiguous. CDR3 in amino acids: CASSFPGGGYGYTF. CDR3 in DNA: TGTGCCAGCAGTTTCCCGGGAGGAGGCTATGGCTACACCTTC.